The sequence of this T cell receptor (beta chain) was determined in a study of T cells after posttransplantation cyclophosphamide. Concerning this clone itself: Its antigen is not known.

Method: immunoSEQ multiplex PCR; TCRdb's copy keeps in-frame clones and lacks some. The table records some 27,000 clones, roughly 88% of them present only once. Notes on the study in general: TRB overlap between skin or GI tissue T cells and blood was limited. Recipient CMV seropositivity and CMV reactivation strongly tracked TRB clonality. Later blood repertoires were often dominated by clones from the donor CD8+ memory compartment.

The CDR3 sequence is 14 residues long. In germline, CDR1 is LNHNV, CDR2 YYDKDF (reference sequence). V lost 8 bases, J lost 4 bases, and 10 bases stayed unmatched. Peripheral blood was collected from the related graft donor on the marrow donation day. V gene TRBV15 combines with J gene TRBJ2-7; 8 bases agree with TRBD2. This receptor was taken from a man aged 50-60 years. Sample: PBMCs. CDR3 sequence reads: CATSEGLGGYEQYF. For the CDR3, the DNA is TGTGCCACCTCAGAGGGACTAGGTGGGTACGAGCAGTACTTC.